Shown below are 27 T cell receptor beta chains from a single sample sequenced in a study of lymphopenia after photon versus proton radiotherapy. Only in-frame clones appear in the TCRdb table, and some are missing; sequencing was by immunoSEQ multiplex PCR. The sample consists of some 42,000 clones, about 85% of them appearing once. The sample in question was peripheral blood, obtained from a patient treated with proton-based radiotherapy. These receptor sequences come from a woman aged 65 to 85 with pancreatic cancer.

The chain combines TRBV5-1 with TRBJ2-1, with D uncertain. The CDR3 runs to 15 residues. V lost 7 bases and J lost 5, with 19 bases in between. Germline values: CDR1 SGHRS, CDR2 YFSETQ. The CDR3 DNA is TGCGCCAGCGGCGCACGGCCCAACCTCAACAATGAGCAGTTCTTC. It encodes CASGARPNLNNEQFF.

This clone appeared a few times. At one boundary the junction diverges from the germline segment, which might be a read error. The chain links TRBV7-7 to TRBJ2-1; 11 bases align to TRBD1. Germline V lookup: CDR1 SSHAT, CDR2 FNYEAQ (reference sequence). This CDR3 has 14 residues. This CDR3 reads CASSFGQGATEQFF. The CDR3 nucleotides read TGTGCTAGCAGCTTCGGACAGGGGGCGACTGAGCAGTTCTTC.

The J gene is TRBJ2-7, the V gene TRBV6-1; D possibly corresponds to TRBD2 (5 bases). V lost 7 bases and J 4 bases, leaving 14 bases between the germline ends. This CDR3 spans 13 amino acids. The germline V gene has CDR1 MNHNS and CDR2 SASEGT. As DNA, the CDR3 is TGTGCCAGCATCCGGACTGTTGGGTACGAGCAGTACTTC. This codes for CASIRTVGYEQYF.

The CDR3 DNA is TGTGCCATCAACCAGGTGCCCCAGGGGATCTCTTTCTTT. As protein: CAINQVPQGISFF. The chain carries TRBV10-3 and TRBJ1-1, with D perhaps matching TRBD1 (6 bases). Germline CDR1 is ENHRY and CDR2 is SYGVKD. Trimming took 7 bases from V and 12 from J, leaving 21 bases between them. The CDR3 has 13 amino acids.

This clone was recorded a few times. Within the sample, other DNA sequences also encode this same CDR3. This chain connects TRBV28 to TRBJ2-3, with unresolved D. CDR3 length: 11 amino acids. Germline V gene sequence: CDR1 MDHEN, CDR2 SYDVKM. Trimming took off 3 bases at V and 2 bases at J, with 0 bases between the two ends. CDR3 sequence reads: CASSFTDTQYF. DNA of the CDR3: TGTGCCAGCAGTTTCACAGATACGCAGTATTTT.

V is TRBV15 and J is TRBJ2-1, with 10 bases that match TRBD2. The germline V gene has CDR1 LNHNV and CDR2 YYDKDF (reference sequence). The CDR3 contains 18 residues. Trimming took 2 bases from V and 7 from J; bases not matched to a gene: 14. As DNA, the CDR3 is TGTGCCACCAGCAGACCAAGGTGGGCTAGCGGGAGATCAAATGAGCAGTTCTTC. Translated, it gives CATSRPRWASGRSNEQFF. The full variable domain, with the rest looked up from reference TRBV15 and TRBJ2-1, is DAMVIQNPRYQVTQFGKPVTLSCSQTLNHNVMYWYQQKSSQAPKLLFHYYDKDFNNEADTPDNFQSRRPNTSFCFLDIRSPGLGDTAMYLCATSRPRWASGRSNEQFFGPGTRLTVL.

The CDR3 sequence is CASSFTGLEQYF. The CDR3 region has the DNA TGTGCCAGCAGCTTTACGGGGTTGGAGCAGTACTTC. This rearrangement joins TRBV7-9 to TRBJ2-7; a possible D gene is TRBD2 (5 bases). V was shortened by 3 bases and J by 7 bases, with 10 bases between the two germline ends. This CDR3 has 12 residues. Germline V gives CDR1 SEHNR, CDR2 FQNEAQ (reference sequence).

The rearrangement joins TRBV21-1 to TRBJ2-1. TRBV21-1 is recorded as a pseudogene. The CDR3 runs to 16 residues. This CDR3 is CASSKFSRDGYNEQFF. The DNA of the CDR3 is TGTGCCAGCAGCAAATTCTCCCGGGACGGTTACAATGAGCAGTTCTTC.

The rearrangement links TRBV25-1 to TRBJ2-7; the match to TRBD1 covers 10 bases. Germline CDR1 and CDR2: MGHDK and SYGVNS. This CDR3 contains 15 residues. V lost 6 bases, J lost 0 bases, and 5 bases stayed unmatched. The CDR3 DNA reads TGTGCCAGCAGGATGACAGGGGGCAGCTCCTACGAGCAGTACTTC. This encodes CASRMTGGSSYEQYF.

As DNA, the CDR3 is TGTGCCAGCAGTTCCCTCGCACCCTCCTATGGCTACACCTTC. It specifies CASSSLAPSYGYTF. The chain links TRBV27 to TRBJ1-2; D not certain. The CDR3 runs to 14 residues. V was pared by 4 bases and J by 4 bases, with 13 bases between. Germline lookup yields CDR1 MNHEY and CDR2 SMNVEV (reference sequence).

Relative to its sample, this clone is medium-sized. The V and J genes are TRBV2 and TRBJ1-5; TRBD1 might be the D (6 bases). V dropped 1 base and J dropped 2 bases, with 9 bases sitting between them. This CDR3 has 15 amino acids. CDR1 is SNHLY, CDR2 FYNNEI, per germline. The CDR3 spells CASSEGEGGNQPQHF. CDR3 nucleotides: TGTGCCAGCAGTGAAGGGGAGGGGGGCAATCAGCCCCAGCATTTT.

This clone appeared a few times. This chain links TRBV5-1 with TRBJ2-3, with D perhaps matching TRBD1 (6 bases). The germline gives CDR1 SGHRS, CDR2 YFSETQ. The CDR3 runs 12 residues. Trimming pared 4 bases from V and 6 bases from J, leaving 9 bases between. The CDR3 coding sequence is TGCGCCAGCAGCCCCAGGGGCGATACGCAGTATTTT. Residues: CASSPRGDTQYF.

The CDR3: CASSRRTGILAGVGETQYF. The CDR3 DNA reads TGTGCCAGCAGCCGCCGGACAGGGATCCTTGCGGGAGTAGGAGAGACCCAGTACTTC. This chain uses TRBV7-8 with TRBJ2-5, with a tentative D call TRBD1 (8 bases). The CDR3 spans 19 residues. The V gene's germline CDR1 is SGHVS and CDR2 FQNEAQ. Trimming cost V 5 bases and J 4 bases, with 29 bases left between them.

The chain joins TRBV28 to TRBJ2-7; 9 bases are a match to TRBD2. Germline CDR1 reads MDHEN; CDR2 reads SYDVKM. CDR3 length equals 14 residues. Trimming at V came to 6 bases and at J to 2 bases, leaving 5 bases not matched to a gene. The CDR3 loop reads CASRRLADAYEQYF. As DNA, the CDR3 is TGTGCCAGCAGGCGACTAGCGGATGCCTACGAGCAGTACTTC.

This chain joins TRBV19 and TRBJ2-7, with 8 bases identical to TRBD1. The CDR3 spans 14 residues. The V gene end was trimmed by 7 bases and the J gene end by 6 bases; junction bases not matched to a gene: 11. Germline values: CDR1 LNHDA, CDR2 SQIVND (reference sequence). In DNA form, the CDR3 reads TGTGCCAGTACCGAGGGGCAGGGGGCCGGCGAGCAGTACTTC. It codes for CASTEGQGAGEQYF.

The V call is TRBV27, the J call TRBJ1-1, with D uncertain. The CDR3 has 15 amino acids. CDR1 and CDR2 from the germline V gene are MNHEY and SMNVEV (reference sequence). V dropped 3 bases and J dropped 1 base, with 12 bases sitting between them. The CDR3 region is CASSFLPRENTEAFF. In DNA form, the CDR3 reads TGTGCCAGCAGTTTCCTCCCTCGGGAGAACACTGAAGCTTTCTTT.

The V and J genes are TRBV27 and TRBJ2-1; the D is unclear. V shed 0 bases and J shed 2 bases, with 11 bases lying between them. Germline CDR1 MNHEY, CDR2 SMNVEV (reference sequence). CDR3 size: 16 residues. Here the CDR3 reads CASSLSGYLAYNEQFF. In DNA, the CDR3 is TGTGCCAGCAGTTTATCGGGGTATTTGGCCTACAATGAGCAGTTCTTC.

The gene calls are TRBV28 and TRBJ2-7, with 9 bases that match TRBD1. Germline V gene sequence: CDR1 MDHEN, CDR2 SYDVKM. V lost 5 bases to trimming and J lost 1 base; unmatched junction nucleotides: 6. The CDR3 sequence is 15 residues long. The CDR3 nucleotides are TGTGCCAGCAGTCGAGGACAGGGGCTATCCTACGAGCAGTACTTC. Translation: CASSRGQGLSYEQYF.

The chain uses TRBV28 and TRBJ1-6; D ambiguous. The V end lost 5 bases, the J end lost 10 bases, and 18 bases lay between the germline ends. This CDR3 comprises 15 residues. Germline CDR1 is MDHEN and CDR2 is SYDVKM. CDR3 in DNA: TGTGCCAGCAGTACGACGACCGGTTTCGGGTCACCCCTCCACTTT. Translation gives CASSTTTGFGSPLHF.

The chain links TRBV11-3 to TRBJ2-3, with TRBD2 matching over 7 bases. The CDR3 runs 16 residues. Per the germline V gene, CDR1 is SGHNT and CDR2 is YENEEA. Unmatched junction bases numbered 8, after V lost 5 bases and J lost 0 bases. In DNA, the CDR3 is TGTGCCAGCAGCGTTAATCTAGCGGAGAGCACAGATACGCAGTATTTT. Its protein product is CASSVNLAESTDTQYF.

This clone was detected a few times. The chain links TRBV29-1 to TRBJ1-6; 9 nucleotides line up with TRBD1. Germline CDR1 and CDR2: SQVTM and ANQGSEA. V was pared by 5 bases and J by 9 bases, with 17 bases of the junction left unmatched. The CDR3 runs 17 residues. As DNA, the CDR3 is TGCAGCGTTCCGGGACAGGGAACCGGTGTCGAGGTTTCACCCCTCCACTTT. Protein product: CSVPGQGTGVEVSPLHF. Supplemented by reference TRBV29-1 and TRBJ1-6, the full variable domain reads SAVISQKPSRDICQRGTSLTIQCQVDSQVTMMFWYRQQPGQSLTLIATANQGSEATYESGFVIDKFPISRPNLTFSTLTVSNMSPEDSSIYLCSVPGQGTGVEVSPLHFGNGTRLTVT.

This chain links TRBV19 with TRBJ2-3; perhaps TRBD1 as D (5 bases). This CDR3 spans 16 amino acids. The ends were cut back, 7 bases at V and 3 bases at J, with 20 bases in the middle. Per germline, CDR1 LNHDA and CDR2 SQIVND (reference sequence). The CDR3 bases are TGTGCCAGTAACGATCCCGGGCAGGGTAGTACAGATACGCAGTATTTT. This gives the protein CASNDPGQGSTDTQYF.

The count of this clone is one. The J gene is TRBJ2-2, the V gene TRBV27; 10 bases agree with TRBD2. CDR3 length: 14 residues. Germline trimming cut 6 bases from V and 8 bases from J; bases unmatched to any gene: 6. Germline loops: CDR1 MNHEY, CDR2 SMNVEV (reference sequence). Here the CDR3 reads CASRGTSGTGELFF. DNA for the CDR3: TGTGCCAGCAGGGGAACTAGCGGGACTGGGGAGCTGTTTTTT.

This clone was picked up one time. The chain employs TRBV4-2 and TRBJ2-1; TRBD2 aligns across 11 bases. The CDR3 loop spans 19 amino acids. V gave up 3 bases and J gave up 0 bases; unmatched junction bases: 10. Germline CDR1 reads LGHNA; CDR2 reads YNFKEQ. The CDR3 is CASSQGTSGLRSSYNEQFF. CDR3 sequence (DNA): TGTGCCAGCAGCCAGGGGACTAGCGGACTCCGATCCTCCTACAATGAGCAGTTCTTC.

This chain's CDR3 is CASSPPGQGGYGYTF. CDR3 nucleotides: TGTGCCAGCTCACCACCGGGACAGGGTGGTTATGGCTACACCTTC. J is TRBJ1-2 and V is TRBV18, with TRBD1 identical over 9 bases. The CDR3 is 15 residues long. From germline, CDR1 is KGHSH and CDR2 LQKENI. The trim removed 0 bases at V and 5 bases at J, leaving 4 bases unmatched.

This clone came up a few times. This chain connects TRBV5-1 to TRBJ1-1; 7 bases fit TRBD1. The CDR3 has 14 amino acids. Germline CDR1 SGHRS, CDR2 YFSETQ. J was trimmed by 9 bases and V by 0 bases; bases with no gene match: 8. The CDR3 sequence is CASSLEGQDGKAFF. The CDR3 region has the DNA TGCGCCAGCAGCTTGGAAGGACAGGATGGGAAAGCTTTCTTT.

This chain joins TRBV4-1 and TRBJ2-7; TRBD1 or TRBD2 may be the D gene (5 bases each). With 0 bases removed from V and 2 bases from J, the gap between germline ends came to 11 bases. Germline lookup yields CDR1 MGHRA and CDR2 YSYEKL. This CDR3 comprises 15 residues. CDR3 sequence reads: CASSQDHTGPYEQYF. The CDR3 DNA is TGCGCCAGCAGCCAAGATCATACGGGGCCCTACGAGCAGTACTTC.